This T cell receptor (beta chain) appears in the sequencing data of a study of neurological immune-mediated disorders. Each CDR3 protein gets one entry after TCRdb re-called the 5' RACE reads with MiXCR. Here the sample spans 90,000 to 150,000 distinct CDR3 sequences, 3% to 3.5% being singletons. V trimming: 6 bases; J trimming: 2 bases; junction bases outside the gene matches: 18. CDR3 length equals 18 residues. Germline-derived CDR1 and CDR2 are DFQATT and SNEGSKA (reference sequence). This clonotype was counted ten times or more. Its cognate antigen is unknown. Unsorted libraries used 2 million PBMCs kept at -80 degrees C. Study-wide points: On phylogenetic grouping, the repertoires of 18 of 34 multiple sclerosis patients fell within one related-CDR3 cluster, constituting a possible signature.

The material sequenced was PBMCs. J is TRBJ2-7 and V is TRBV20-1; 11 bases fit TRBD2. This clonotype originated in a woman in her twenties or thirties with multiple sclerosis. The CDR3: CSALVRTSGSAQPYEQYF. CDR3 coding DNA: TGCAGTGCCCTAGTACGCACTAGCGGGAGCGCGCAACCCTACGAGCAGTACTTC.